This T cell receptor beta chain derives from a study of CD8 T cells in Susac syndrome. Whole-study results and caveats: In Susac syndrome, the CD4+ T cell repertoires did not show clonal expansion.

With regard to this clonotype: Its antigen remains unidentified. The junction differs from germline at one of its ends, possibly a read error.

Under recently defined diagnostic criteria, the patients with Susac syndrome qualified as having definite or probable disease. In contrast to the negatively isolated CD8+ and CD4+ T cells, TEMRA cells were FACS-enriched. The CDR3 is 17 residues long. Per germline, CDR1 MNHEY and CDR2 SVGEGT. When the RNA was reverse transcribed, random hexamers were used with an input of 0.5 to 1 ug. immunoSEQ multiplex PCR amplified TCR beta CDR3 across 54 Vbeta, 13 Jbeta. TCRdb recomputed calls from the immunoSEQ multiplex PCR reads with MiXCR, one row per CDR3 protein. The table records roughly 200,000 distinct CDR3 sequences, roughly 94% of them present only once.

The sequencing sample was made of CD4+ T cells from PBMCs. This sequence joins TRBV6-2 or TRBV6-3 and TRBJ2-7; 7 nucleotides align to TRBD1. The TCR sequence derives from a human donor with Susac syndrome. This CDR3 reads CASSYYNAYRGYYEQYF. Here the CDR3 DNA reads TGTGCCAGCAGCTACTACAACGCCTACAGGGGTTACTACGAGCAGTACTTC.